These T cell receptor beta chains were read from a single sample in a study of blood T cell repertoires in COVID-19. Using immunoSEQ multiplex PCR, the repertoire was profiled, and TCRdb retains in-frame clones only, with some absent. The sample has roughly 18,000 clones, about 88% seen once. The source material was peripheral blood. These receptors originate from a man aged 35-49 years with active COVID-19. Both conserved end residues are part of each CDR3. Each record gives: D gene, clone size, V gene, J gene, CDR3 DNA, CDR3 protein. D genes are given only for firm matches. A clone size is listed for some rows: how often the clone was seen (once, few, many), or a class if it is expanded.

>TRBD2|NA|TRBV4-3|TRBJ2-7
TGCGCCAGCAGCCGGGGGACTAGCGACGCCTACGAGCAGTACTTC
CASSRGTSDAYEQYF
>NA|NA|TRBV7-9|TRBJ2-1
TGTGCCAGCAGCTCCCCAAGGGGTGATGAGCAGTTCTTC
CASSSPRGDEQFF
>NA|NA|TRBV9|TRBJ2-5
TGTGCCAGCAGCGGGGGGCTGGGATCCCAAGAGACCCAGTACTTC
CASSGGLGSQETQYF
>NA|NA|TRBV7-6|TRBJ1-3
TGTGCCAGCAGCTTAGTGGCGGCAGCTACTTCTGGAAACACCATATATTTT
CASSLVAAATSGNTIYF
>TRBD1|NA|TRBV5-1|TRBJ1-1
TGCGCCAGCAGCTTGTTTGGACAGGGAATAAACACTGAAGCTTTCTTT
CASSLFGQGINTEAFF
>NA|once|TRBV10-3|TRBJ2-7
TGTGCCATCAGTGAGTCGCTTCAGGGACTCCGGGAGCAGTACTTC
CAISESLQGLREQYF
>NA|NA|TRBV6-5|TRBJ2-1
TGTGCCAGCAGTTACTCATCTCTATACAATGAGCAGTTCTTC
CASSYSSLYNEQFF
>TRBD1|NA|TRBV19|TRBJ1-1
TGTGCCAGTAGTGGTCGGGCAGGGGGTGACACTGAAGCTTTCTTT
CASSGRAGGDTEAFF
>TRBD2|NA|TRBV19|TRBJ2-7
TGTGCCAGTAGTTCCCCGGGACTACTCTCCTACGAGCAGTACTTC
CASSSPGLLSYEQYF
>TRBD1|NA|TRBV9|TRBJ2-2
TGTGCCAGCAGCAGGTTTGCAGGGGGCGCTGGCCCCACCGGGGAGCTGTTTTTT
CASSRFAGGAGPTGELFF
>NA|once|TRBV5-1|TRBJ2-5
TGCGCCAGCAGCTTGGAAGGGGAAGAGACCCAGTACTTC
CASSLEGEETQYF
>TRBD1|NA|TRBV4-3|TRBJ1-4
TGCGCCAGCAGCCCCGGACAGGGGACGGGTGAAAAACTGTTTTTT
CASSPGQGTGEKLFF
>NA|once|TRBV4-3|TRBJ1-3
TGCGCCAGCAGCCAAGAGACGGGGACATCAGGAAACACCATATATTTT
CASSQETGTSGNTIYF
>TRBD2|NA|TRBV5-6|TRBJ2-1
TGTGCCAGCAGCTTCGGGACTAGCGGGAGTTATGAGCAGTTCTTC
CASSFGTSGSYEQFF
>NA|NA|TRBV30|TRBJ2-7
TGTGCCTGGAGTGTACCCCCACGGCTAGCAAGAACCTACGAGCAGTACTTC
CAWSVPPRLARTYEQYF
>NA|NA|TRBV20-1|TRBJ1-4
TGCAGTGCCCGCGAGGAAGAGAAACTGTTTTTT
CSAREEEKLFF
>NA|NA|TRBV4-3|TRBJ2-1
TGCGCCAGCAGCCCGATAGCGGCCTACAATGAGCAGTTCTTC
CASSPIAAYNEQFF
>NA|NA|TRBV9|TRBJ2-7
TGTGCCAGCAGCGGTGGTGGGACACCAAATTACGAGCAGTACTTC
CASSGGGTPNYEQYF
>NA|NA|TRBV4-3|TRBJ1-4
TGCGCCAGCAGCCTCTCAACCGACTCGGAGTGGGGGGGTAATGAAAAACTGTTTTTT
CASSLSTDSEWGGNEKLFF
>TRBD1|NA|TRBV30|TRBJ2-1
TGTGCCTGGACAAAGGGACAGGGGTACAATGAGCAGTTCTTC
CAWTKGQGYNEQFF
>TRBD2|NA|TRBV4-1|TRBJ2-1
TGCGCCAGCAGCCAAGACCGCAGCGGGAGGAACAATGAGCAGTTCTTC
CASSQDRSGRNNEQFF
>TRBD2|few|TRBV27|TRBJ2-7
TGTGCCAGCAGTCCCCGGGACTACCACGAGCAGTACTTC
CASSPRDYHEQYF
>TRBD2|medium-sized|TRBV7-8|TRBJ2-7
TGTGCCAGCACCCTGGGGGGGAGGGACTCCGAGCAGTACTTC
CASTLGGRDSEQYF
>NA|NA|TRBV5-5|TRBJ1-1
TGTGCCAGCAGCCCGGTGGGAGTTATGAACACTGAAGCTTTCTTT
CASSPVGVMNTEAFF
>NA|NA|TRBV7-9|TRBJ2-7
TGTGCCAGCAGCACCCAGGGCGACGAGCAGTACTTC
CASSTQGDEQYF
>NA|NA|TRBV7-2|TRBJ1-2
TGTGCCAGCAGGTTAGGGGACCGTGGGGGGATCGATGGCTACACCTTC
CASRLGDRGGIDGYTF
>NA|once|TRBV5-1|TRBJ1-2
TGCGCCAGCAGCTTGGGGGGCGAGAGGGGCTACACCTTC
CASSLGGERGYTF
>TRBD1|NA|TRBV4-1|TRBJ2-7
TGCGCCAGCAGCCAACCGGGACAGGGGGTTCGCGAGCAGTACTTC
CASSQPGQGVREQYF
>TRBD1|NA|TRBV19|TRBJ1-1
TGTGCCAGTAGTATAGACCTTACAGGGGACACTGAAGCTTTCTTT
CASSIDLTGDTEAFF
>NA|NA|TRBV7-7|TRBJ2-3
TGTGCCAGCGGCTCGGGGTTTGGCGGGATACAATCCACAGATACGCAGTATTTT
CASGSGFGGIQSTDTQYF